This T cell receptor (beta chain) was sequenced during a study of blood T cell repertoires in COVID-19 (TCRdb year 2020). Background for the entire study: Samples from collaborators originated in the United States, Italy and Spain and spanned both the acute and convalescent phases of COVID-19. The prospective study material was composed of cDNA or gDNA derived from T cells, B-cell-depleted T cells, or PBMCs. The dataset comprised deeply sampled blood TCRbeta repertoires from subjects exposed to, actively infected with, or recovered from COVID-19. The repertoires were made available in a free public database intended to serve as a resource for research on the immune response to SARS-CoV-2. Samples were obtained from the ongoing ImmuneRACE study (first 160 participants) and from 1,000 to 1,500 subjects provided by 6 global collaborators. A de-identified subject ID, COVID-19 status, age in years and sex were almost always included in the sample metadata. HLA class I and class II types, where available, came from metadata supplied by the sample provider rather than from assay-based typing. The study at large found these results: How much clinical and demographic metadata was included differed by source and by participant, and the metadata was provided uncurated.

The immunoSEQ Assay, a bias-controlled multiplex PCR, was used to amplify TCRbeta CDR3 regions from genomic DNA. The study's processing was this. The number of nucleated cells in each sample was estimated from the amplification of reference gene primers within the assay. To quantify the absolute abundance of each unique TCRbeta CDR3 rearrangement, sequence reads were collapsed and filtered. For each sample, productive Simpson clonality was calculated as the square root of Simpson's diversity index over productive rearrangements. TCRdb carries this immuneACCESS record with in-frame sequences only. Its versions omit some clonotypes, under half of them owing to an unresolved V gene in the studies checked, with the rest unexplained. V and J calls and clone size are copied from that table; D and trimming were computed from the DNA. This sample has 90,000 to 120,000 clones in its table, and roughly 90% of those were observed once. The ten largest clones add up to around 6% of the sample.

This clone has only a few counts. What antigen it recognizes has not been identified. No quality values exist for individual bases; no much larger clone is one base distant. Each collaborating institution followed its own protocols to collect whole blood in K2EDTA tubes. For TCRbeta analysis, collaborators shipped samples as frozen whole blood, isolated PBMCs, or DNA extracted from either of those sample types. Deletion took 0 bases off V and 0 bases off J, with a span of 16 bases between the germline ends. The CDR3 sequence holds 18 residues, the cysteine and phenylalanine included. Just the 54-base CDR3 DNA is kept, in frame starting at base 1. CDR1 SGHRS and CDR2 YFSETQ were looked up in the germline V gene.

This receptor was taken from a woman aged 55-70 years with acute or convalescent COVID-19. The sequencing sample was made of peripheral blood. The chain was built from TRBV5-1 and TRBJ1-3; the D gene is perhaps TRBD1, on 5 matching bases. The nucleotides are TGCGCCAGCAGCTTGGCCGGACACCCGGCCCTCTCTGGAAACACCATATATTTT. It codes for CASSLAGHPALSGNTIYF.